This T cell receptor beta chain was recorded in a study of T cells in Graves' hyperthyroidism and ophthalmopathy. This clonotype appeared many times. Its antigen remains unidentified. Study-wide findings and caveats: Ophthalmopathy and stable hyperthyroidism were told apart by a 13 V-J model.

Amplification yielded TCR beta CDR3 regions, with RNA transcripts as the source. RT-PCR in the first round (using the HTBI primer set) targeted the TCR CDR3. TCRdb reprocessed the multiplex PCR reads with MiXCR, giving one entry per CDR3 protein. Here the sample spans 200,000 to 250,000 distinct CDR3 sequences, approximately 16% being singletons. V trimming: 3 bases; J trimming: 10 bases; junction bases outside the gene matches: 6. The CDR3 spans 12 residues. Germline lookup yields CDR1 SGHDT and CDR2 YYEEEE. The clonotype was recovered from a man aged 40-50 years with Graves' hyperthyroidism. The rearrangement uses TRBV5-6 and TRBJ1-1, with 7 nucleotides matching TRBD1. The sequencing input was blood. In nucleotides, the CDR3 is TGTGCCAGCAGCTGGAGACAGGGCGGAGCTTTCTTT. This codes for CASSWRQGGAFF.